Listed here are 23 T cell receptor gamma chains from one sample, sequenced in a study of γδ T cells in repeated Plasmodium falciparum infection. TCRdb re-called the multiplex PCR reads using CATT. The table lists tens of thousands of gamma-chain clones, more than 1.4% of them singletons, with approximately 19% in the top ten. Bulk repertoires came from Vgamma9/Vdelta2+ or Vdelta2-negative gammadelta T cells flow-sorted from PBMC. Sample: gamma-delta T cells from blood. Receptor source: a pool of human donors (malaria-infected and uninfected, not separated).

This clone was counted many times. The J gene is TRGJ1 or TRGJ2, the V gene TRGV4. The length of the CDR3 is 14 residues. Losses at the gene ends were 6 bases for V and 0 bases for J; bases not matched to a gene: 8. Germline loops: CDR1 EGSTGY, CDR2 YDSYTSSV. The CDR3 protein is CATWPYKNYYKKLF. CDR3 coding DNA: TGTGCCACCTGGCCATACAAGAATTATTATAAGAAACTCTTT.

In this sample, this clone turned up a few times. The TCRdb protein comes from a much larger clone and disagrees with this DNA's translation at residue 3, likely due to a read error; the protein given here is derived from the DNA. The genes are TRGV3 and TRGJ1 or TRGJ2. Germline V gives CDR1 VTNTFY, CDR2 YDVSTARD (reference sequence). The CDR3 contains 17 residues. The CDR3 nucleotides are TGTGCCTCCTGGGACAGGCGACAGCCCGTGAATTATTATAAGAAACTCTTT. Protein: CASWDRRQPVNYYKKLF.

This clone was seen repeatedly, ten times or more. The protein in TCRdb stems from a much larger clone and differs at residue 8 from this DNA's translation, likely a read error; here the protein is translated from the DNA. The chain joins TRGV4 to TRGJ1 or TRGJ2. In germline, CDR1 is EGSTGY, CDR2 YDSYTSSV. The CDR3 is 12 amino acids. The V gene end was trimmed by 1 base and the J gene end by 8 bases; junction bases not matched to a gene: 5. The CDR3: CATWDGQHKKLF. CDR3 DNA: TGTGCCACCTGGGATGGACAACATAAGAAACTCTTT.

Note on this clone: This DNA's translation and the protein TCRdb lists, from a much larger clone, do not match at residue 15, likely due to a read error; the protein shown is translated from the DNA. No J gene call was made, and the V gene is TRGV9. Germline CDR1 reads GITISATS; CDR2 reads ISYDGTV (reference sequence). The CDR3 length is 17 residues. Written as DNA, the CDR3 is TGTGCCTTGTGGGAGGGCAAGCAAGAGTTGGGCAAAAAAATCAGGGTATTT. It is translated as CALWEGKQELGKKIRVF.

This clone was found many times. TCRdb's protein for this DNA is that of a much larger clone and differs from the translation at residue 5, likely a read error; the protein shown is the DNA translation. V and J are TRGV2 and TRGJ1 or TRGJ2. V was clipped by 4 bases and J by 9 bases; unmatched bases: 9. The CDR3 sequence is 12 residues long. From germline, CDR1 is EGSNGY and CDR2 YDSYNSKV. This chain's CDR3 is CATWEGPLKKLF. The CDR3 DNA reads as TGTGCCACCTGGGAAGGGCCCCTTAAGAAACTCTTT.

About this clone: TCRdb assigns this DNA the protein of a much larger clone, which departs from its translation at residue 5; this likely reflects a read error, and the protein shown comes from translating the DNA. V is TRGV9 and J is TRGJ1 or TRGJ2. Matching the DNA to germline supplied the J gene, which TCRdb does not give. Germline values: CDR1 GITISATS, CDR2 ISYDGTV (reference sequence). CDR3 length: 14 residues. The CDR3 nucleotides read TGTGCCTTGTGGGTGGTGGGACATTATTATAAGAAACTCTTT. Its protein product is CALWVVGHYYKKLF.

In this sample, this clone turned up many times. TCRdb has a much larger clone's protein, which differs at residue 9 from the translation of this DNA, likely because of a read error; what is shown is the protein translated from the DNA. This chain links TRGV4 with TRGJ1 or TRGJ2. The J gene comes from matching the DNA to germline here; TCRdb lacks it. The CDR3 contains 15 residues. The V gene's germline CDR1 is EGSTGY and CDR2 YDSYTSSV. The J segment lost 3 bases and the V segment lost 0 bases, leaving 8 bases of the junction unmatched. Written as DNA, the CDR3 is TGTGCCACCTGGGATGGGCACACGAGTTATTATAAGAAACTCTTT. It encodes CATWDGHTSYYKKLF.

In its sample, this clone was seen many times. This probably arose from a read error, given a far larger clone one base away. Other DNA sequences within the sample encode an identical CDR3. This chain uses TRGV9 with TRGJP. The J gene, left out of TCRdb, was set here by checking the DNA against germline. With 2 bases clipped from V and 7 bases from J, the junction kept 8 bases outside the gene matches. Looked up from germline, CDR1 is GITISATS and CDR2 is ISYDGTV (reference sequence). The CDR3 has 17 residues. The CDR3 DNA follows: TGTGCCTTGTGGGAGGAGGATTTCGAGTTGGGCAAAAAAATCAAGGTATTT. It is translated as CALWEEDFELGKKIKVF.

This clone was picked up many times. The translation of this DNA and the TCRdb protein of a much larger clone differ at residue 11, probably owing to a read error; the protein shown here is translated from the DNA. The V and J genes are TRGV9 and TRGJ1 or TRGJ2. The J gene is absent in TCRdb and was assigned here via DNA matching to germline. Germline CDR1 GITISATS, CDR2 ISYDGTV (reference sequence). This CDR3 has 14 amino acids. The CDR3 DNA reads TGTGCCTTGTGGGAGGCAAACCCTTATTATAGGAAACTCTTT. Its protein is CALWEANPYYRKLF.

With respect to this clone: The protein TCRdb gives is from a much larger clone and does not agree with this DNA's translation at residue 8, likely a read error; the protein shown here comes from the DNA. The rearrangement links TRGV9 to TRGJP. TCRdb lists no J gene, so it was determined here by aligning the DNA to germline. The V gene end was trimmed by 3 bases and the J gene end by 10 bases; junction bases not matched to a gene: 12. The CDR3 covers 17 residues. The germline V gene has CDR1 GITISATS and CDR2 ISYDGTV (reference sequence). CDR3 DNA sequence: TGTGCCTTGTGGGAGCCCCCGCGTTGCTTGGGCAAAAAAATCAAGGTATTT. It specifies CALWEPPRCLGKKIKVF.

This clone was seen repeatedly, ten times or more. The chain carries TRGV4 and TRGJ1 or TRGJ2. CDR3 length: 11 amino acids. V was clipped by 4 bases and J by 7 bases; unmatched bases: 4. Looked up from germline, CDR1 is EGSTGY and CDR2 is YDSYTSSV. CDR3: CATWERYKKLF. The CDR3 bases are TGTGCCACCTGGGAACGGTATAAGAAACTCTTT.

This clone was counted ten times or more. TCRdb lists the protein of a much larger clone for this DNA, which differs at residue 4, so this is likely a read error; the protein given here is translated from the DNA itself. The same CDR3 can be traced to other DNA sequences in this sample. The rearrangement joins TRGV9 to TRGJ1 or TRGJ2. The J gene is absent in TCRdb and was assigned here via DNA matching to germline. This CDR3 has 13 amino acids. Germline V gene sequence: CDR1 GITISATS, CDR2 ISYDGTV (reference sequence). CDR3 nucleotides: TGTGCCTTGCGGGAGGTGAGATATTATAAGAAACTCTTT. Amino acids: CALREVRYYKKLF.

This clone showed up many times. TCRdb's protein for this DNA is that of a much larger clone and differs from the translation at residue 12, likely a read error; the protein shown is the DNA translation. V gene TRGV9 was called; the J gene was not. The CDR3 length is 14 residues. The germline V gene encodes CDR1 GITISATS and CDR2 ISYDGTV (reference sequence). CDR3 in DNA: TGTGCCTTGTGGGAGGAGACGAATTATTATAAGGAACTCTTT. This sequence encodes CALWEETNYYKELF.

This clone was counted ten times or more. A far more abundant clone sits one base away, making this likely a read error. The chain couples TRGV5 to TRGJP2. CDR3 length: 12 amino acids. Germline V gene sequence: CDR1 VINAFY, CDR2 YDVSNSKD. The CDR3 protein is CAAWDADWIKTF. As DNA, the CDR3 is TGTGCCGCCTGGGACGCTGATTGGATCAAGACGTTT.

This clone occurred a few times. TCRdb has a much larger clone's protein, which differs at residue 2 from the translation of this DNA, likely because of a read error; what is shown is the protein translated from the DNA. CDR3 bases: TGTACCACCTGGGACGTGGGCTATAAGAAACTCTTT. Amino acids: CTTWDVGYKKLF. The chain combines TRGV2 with TRGJ1 or TRGJ2. Per germline, CDR1 EGSNGY and CDR2 YDSYNSKV. The CDR3 totals 12 residues.

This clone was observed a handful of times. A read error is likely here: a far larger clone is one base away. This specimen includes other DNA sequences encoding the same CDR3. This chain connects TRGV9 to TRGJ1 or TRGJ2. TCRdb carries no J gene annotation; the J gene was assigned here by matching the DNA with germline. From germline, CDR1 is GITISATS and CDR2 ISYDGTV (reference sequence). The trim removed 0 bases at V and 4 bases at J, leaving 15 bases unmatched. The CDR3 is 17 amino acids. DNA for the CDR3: TGTGCCTTGTGGGAGGTGCACACCGAGCTCAGGTATTATAAGAAACTCTTT. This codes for CALWEVHTELRYYKKLF.

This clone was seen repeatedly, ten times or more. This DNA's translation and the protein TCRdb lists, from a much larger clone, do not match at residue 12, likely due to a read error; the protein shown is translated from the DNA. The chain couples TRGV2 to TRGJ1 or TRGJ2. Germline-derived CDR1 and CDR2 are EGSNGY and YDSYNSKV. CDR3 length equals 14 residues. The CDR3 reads CATWDVENYYKELF. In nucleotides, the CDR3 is TGTGCCACCTGGGACGTAGAGAATTATTATAAGGAACTCTTT.

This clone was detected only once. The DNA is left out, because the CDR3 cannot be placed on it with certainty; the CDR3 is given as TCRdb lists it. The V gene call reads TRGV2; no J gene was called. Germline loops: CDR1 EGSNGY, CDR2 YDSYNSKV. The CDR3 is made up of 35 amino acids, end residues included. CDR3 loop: CASTRNNLRLILRNLIENDSGVYCCATWDENKKLF.

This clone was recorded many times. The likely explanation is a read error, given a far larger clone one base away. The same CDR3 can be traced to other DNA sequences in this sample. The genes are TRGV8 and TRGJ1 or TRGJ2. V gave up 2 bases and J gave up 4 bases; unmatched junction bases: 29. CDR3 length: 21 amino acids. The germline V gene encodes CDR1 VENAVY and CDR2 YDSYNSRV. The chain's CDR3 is CATWDTRPQGSPCEPYYKKLF. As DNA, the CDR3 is TGTGCCACCTGGGATACCCGGCCCCAAGGTTCGCCTTGTGAACCCTATTATAAGAAACTCTTT.

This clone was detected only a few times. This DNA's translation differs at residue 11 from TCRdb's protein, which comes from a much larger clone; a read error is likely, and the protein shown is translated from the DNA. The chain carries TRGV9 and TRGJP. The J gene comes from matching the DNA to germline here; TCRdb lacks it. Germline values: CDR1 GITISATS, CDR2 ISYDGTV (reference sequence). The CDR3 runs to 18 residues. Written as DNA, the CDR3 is TGTGCCTTGTGGGAGGTGCATGTAAAAGAGTGGGGCAAAAAAATCAAGGTATTT. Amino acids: CALWEVHVKEWGKKIKVF.

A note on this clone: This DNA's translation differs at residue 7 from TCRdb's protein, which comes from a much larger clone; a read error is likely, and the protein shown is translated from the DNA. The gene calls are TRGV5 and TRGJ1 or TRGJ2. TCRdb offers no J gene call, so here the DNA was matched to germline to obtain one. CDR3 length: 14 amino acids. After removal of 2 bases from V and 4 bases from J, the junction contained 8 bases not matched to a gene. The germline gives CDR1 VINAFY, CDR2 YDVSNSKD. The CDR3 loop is CATWDTLPYYKKLF. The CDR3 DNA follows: TGTGCCACCTGGGACACCCTCCCCTATTATAAGAAACTCTTT.

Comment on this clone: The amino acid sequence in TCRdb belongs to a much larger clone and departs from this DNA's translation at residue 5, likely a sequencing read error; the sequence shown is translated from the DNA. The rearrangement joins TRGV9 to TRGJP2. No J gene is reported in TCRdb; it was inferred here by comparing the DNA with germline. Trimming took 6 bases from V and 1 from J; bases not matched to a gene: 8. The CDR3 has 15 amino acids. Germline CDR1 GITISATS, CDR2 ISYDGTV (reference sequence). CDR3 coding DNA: TGTGCCTTGTGGATCCCCCGTAGTAGTGATTGGATCAAGACGTTT. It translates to CALWIPRSSDWIKTF.

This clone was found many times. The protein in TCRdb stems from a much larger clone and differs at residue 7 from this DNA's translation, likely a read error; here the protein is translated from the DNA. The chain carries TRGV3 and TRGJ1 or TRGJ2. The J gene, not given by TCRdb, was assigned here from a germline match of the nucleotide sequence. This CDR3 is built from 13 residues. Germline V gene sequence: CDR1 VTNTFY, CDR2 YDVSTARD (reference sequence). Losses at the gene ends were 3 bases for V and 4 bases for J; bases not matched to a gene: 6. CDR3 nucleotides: TGTGCCACCTGGGACTCCCACTATTATAAGAAACTCTTT. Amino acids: CATWDSHYYKKLF.